This T cell receptor (beta chain) was obtained from a study of human T cells and chemical hapten exposure. Study-level results: TCRs whose frequency exceeded 1 in 1000 remained the same following DPC sensitization.

This CDR3 comprises 17 residues. The V and J ends lost 5 bases and 5 bases, in that order; junction bases with no gene match: 7. Germline V lookup: CDR1 MNHEY, CDR2 SMNVEV (reference sequence). TCRdb called the RACE reads again in MiXCR, with one record for every CDR3 protein. The sample lists 80,000 to 100,000 distinct CDR3 sequences, about 10% seen once, with more than 2.5% in the top ten. Turning to this clonotype: No antigen is known for it.

Documented time point: pre-sensitization, week 0. Treatment noted: therapeutic diphenylcyclopropenone sensitization with weekly scalp DPC. This chain links TRBV27 with TRBJ2-3; TRBD2 aligns across 16 bases. This clonotype was obtained from a woman in her fifties or sixties with alopecia areata. Some clones in this sample may be carry-over from other donors' samples. This specimen was whole blood, taken in connection with sensitization to the hapten diphenylcyclopropenone (DPC). As DNA, the CDR3 is TGTGCCAGCAGTGGGACTAGCGGGGGGGCCATGGGAGATACGCAGTATTTT. It translates to CASSGTSGGAMGDTQYF.